The 9 T cell receptor beta chains given below trace back to one sample, sequenced in a study of T cell responses to AZD1222 COVID-19 vaccine. The repertoire was sequenced with immunoSEQ multiplex PCR; TCRdb's copy has only in-frame clones and lacks some. The sample lists some 160,000 clones, approximately 91% occurring once. The specimen was peripheral blood, collected 28 days after the second AZD1222 dose. Receptors were obtained from an adult who received the AZD1222 COVID-19 vaccine.

The chain's CDR3 is CASSLDRGDTEAFF. DNA of the CDR3: TGTGCCAGCAGCCTCGACAGGGGGGATACTGAAGCTTTCTTT. The J gene is TRBJ1-1, the V gene TRBV6-5, with TRBD1 matching 9 bases. The V gene's germline CDR1 is MNHEY and CDR2 SVGAGI. This CDR3 contains 14 residues. V shed 6 bases and J 5 bases; nucleotides not matched to a gene: 7.

The V call is TRBV7-9, the J call TRBJ2-2; 7 bases are shared with TRBD1. Germline assignment: CDR1 SEHNR and CDR2 FQNEAQ (reference sequence). Trimming took 6 bases from V and 4 from J; bases not matched to a gene: 11. The CDR3 spans 16 residues. CDR3 DNA: TGTGCCAGCAGATGGCTTACAGGGGCGGCCACCGGGGAGCTGTTTTTT. It codes for CASRWLTGAATGELFF. Based on the CDR3 plus reference TRBV7-9 and TRBJ2-2, the full variable domain is DTGVSQNPRHKITKRGQNVTFRCDPISEHNRLYWYRQTLGQGPEFLTYFQNEAQLEKSRLLSDRFSAERPKGSFSTLEIQRTEQGDSAMYLCASRWLTGAATGELFFGEGSRLTVL.

The CDR3 DNA sequence: TGTGCCAGTAGTATAGATACGCCCCCTGAAGCTTTCTTT. The encoded protein is CASSIDTPPEAFF. This chain uses TRBV19 with TRBJ1-1; D remains ambiguous. The CDR3 runs to 13 residues. Germline CDR1 LNHDA, CDR2 SQIVND (reference sequence). Trimming left V 0 bases short and J 6 bases short, with 8 bases between. Together with reference TRBV19 and TRBJ1-1, the CDR3 gives the full variable domain: DGGITQSPKYLFRKEGQNVTLSCEQNLNHDAMYWYRQDPGQGLRLIYYSQIVNDFQKGDIAEGYSVSREKKESFPLTVTSAQKNPTAFYLCASSIDTPPEAFFGQGTRLTVV.

The V gene is TRBV6-5, the J gene TRBJ1-2, with D perhaps matching TRBD1 (5 bases). V was cut by 7 bases and J by 3 bases, with 12 bases left in between. Germline CDR1 reads MNHEY; CDR2 reads SVGAGI. The CDR3 has 13 amino acids. The CDR3 nucleotides read TGTGCCAGCAAAAGGGACGGAGACTATGGCTACACCTTC. Protein: CASKRDGDYGYTF.

CDR3 region: CASSLFYRYQETQYF. CDR3 DNA: TGCGCCAGCAGCTTGTTCTATAGGTACCAAGAGACCCAGTACTTC. The rearrangement uses TRBV5-1 and TRBJ2-5; D is undetermined. The CDR3 loop spans 15 amino acids. V gave up 1 base and J gave up 0 bases, with 10 bases separating them. Looked up from germline, CDR1 is SGHRS and CDR2 is YFSETQ.

A note on this clone: The identical CDR3 is also encoded by other nucleotide sequences in the sample. This rearrangement joins TRBV5-1 to TRBJ1-2, with TRBD1 matching over 7 bases. This CDR3 is 13 amino acids long. The V segment lost 1 base and the J segment 3 bases; nucleotides outside the gene matches: 0. From germline, CDR1 is SGHRS and CDR2 YFSETQ. The CDR3 loop is CASSLQGDYGYTF. CDR3 DNA: TGCGCCAGCAGCTTGCAGGGGGACTATGGCTACACCTTC.

This clone was recorded once. This rearrangement joins TRBV6-5 to TRBJ1-1, with TRBD1 matching 7 bases. The germline V gene encodes CDR1 MNHEY and CDR2 SVGAGI. The CDR3 runs 16 residues. The trim removed 0 bases at V and 8 bases at J, leaving 12 bases unmatched. CDR3 DNA: TGTGCCAGCAGTTACTCTGGGACAGCTACTTCCGAAGAAGCTTTCTTT. Translated, it gives CASSYSGTATSEEAFF.

J is TRBJ1-5 and V is TRBV6-5, with TRBD1 matching 8 bases. The CDR3 loop spans 13 amino acids. V trimming: 6 bases; J trimming: 6 bases; junction bases outside the gene matches: 4. Germline V gene data show CDR1 as MNHEY and CDR2 as SVGAGI. In DNA, the CDR3 is TGTGCCAGCAGCTTTGACAGGGGTCAGCCCCAGCATTTT. This encodes CASSFDRGQPQHF.

CDR3 loop: CASSIVDRGEKLFF. DNA for the CDR3: TGTGCCAGTAGTATCGTTGACAGGGGGGAAAAACTGTTTTTT. This sequence joins TRBV19 and TRBJ1-4, with 9 bases that match TRBD1. V gave up 3 bases and J gave up 8 bases; unmatched junction bases: 4. The CDR3 covers 14 residues. Germline V CDR1 and CDR2: LNHDA, SQIVND (reference sequence).